This T cell receptor beta chain stems from a study of graft-versus-host responses after intestinal transplantation. Study details: As for transplant type, recipients had multivisceral, liver-intestinal, or isolated intestinal grafts. All recipients got anti-thymocyte globulin induction, then tacrolimus and steroids for around three years.

Clones were read by immunoSEQ multiplex PCR, and TCRdb kept only the in-frame ones, dropping some. Of about 96,000 clones in the sample, 92% were seen once. A remark on this clone: Its target is not known.

The length of the CDR3 is 16 residues. Trimming took 6 bases from V and 1 from J; bases not matched to a gene: 5. Germline CDR1 LNHDA, CDR2 SQIVND (reference sequence). The TCR was taken from a human donor who received an intestinal transplant. The chain has TRBV19 and TRBJ2-6, with 8 bases identical to TRBD2. The sequenced sample was unstimulated CD4+ T cells sorted from spleen or lymph node cells, obtained before intestinal transplant. The CDR3 DNA is TGTGCCAGTAGACCTGCGGGGGGATCTGGGGCCAACGTCCTGACTTTC. Protein sequence: CASRPAGGSGANVLTF. The full variable domain, completed using reference TRBV19 and TRBJ2-6, is DGGITQSPKYLFRKEGQNVTLSCEQNLNHDAMYWYRQDPGQGLRLIYYSQIVNDFQKGDIAEGYSVSREKKESFPLTVTSAQKNPTAFYLCASRPAGGSGANVLTFGAGSRLTVL.